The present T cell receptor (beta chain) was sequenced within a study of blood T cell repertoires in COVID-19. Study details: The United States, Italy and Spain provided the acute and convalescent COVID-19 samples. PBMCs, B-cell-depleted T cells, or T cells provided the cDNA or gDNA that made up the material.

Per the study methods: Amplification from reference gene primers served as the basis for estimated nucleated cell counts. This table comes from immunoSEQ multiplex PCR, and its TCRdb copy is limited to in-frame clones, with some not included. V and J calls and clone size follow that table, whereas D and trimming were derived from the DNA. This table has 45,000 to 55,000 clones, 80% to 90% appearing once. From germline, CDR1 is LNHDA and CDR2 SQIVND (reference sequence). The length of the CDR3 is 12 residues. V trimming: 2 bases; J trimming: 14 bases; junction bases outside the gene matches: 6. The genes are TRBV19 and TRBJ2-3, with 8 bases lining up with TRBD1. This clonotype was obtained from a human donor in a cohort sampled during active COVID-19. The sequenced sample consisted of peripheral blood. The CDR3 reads CASSIRQGWLYF. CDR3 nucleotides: TGTGCCAGTAGTATACGACAGGGGTGGCTGTATTTT.